The sequence of this T cell receptor (beta chain) was determined in a study of radiotherapy plus CTLA-4 blockade in lung cancer. Study results and caveats: How blood T cell clones changed early, along with interferon-beta, reportedly forecast response best. Following radiotherapy plus ipilimumab, tumor-derived TCR clones expanded in the blood.

Using immunoSEQ multiplex PCR, the repertoire was profiled, and TCRdb retains in-frame clones only, with some absent. The table includes about 53,000 clones, around four fifths detected once. V lost 0 bases and J 0 bases, leaving 8 bases between the germline ends. CDR3 size: 15 residues. Germline V gene lookup returns CDR1 LGHNA and CDR2 YSLEER. This clone was seen only a few times. What it recognizes is unknown. The input for sequencing was peripheral blood, taken from a patient treated with radiotherapy plus ipilimumab. The chain has TRBV4-3 and TRBJ1-1, with D possibly being TRBD1 (5 bases). The receptor was isolated from a human donor with non-small cell lung cancer whose response to radiotherapy plus ipilimumab could not be evaluated. The CDR3 reads CASSQDSGLNTEAFF. As DNA, the CDR3 is TGCGCCAGCAGCCAAGATTCAGGGTTGAACACTGAAGCTTTCTTT.